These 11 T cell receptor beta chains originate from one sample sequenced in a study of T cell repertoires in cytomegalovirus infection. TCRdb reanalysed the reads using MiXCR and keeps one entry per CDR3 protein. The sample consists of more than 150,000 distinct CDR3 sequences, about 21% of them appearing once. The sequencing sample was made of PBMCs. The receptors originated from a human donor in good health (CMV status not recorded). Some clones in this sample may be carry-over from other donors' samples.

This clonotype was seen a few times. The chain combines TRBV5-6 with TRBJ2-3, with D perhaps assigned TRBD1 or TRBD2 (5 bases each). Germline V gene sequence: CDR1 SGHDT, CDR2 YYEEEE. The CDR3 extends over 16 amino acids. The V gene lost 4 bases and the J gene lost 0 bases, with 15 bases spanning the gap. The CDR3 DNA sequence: TGTGCCAGCAGCCTTAAAGGGACGGCTAGCACAGATACGCAGTATTTT. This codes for CASSLKGTASTDTQYF.

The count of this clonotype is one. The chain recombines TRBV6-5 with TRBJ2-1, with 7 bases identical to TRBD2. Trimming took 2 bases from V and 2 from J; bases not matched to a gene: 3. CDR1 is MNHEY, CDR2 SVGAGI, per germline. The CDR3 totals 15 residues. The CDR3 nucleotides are TGTGCCAGCAGTTACAGCGGGACCCCCTACAATGAGCAGTTCTTC. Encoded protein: CASSYSGTPYNEQFF.

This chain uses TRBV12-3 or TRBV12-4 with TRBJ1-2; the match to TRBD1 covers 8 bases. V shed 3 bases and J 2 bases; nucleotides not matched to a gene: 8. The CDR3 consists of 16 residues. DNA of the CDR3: TGTGCCAGCAGTTTTGGAAGACAGGGGCAAAACTATGGCTACACCTTC. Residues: CASSFGRQGQNYGYTF.

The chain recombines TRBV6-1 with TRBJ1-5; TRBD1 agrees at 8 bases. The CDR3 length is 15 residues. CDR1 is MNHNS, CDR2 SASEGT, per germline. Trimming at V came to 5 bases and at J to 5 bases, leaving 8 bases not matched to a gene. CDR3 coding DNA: TGTGCCAGCAGTCAATGGGGACAGGTACATCAGCCCCAGCATTTT. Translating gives CASSQWGQVHQPQHF.

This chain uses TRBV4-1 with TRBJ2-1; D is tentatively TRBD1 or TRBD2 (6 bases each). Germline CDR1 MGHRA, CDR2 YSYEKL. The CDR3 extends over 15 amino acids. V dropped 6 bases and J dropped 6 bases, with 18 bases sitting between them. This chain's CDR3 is CASRPSTGALNEQFF. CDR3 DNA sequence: TGCGCCAGCAGGCCAAGCACGGGGGCGCTCAATGAGCAGTTCTTC.

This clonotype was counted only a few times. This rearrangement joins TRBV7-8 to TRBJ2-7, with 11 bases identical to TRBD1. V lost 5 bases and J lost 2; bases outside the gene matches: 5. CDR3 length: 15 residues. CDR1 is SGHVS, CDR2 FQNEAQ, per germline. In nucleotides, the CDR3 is TGTGCCAGCAGCAATACGGGACAGGGGGCCTACGAGCAGTACTTC. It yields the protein CASSNTGQGAYEQYF.

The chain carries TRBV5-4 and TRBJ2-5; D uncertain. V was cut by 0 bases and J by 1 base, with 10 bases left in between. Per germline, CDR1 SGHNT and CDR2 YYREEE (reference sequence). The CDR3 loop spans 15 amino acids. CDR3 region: CASSLAMAAQETQYF. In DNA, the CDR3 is TGTGCCAGCAGCTTGGCCATGGCAGCCCAAGAGACCCAGTACTTC.

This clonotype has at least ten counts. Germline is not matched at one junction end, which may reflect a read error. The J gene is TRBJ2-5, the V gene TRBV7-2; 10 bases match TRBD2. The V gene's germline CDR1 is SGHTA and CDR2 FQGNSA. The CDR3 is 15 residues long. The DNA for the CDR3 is TGTGCCAGCAGCTTAGGGGTCCTAGCGGGAGAGAGCCAGTACTTC. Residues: CASSLGVLAGESQYF.

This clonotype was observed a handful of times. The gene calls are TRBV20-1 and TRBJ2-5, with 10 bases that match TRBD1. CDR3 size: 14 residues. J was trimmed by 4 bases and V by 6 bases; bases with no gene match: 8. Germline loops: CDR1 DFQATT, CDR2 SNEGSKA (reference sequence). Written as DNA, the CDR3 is TGCAGTGCAGTGGACAGGGGGAAATTAGAGACCCAGTACTTC. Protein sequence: CSAVDRGKLETQYF.

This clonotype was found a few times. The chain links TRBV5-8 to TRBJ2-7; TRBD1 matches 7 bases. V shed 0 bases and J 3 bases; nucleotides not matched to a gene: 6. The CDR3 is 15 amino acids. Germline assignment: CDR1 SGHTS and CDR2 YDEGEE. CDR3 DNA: TGTGCCAGCAGCTTGGCCCCGGGACAGATCTACGAGCAGTACTTC. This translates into CASSLAPGQIYEQYF.

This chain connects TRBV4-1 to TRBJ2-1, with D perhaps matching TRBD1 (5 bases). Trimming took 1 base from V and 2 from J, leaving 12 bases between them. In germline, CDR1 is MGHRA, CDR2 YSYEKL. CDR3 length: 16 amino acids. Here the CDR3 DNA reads TGCGCCAGCAGCCAAGTAACAGGACACCCCTACAATGAGCAGTTCTTC. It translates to CASSQVTGHPYNEQFF.